One and the same sample provided the 13 T cell receptor beta chains below, sequenced in a study of blood T cell repertoires in COVID-19. Data came from immunoSEQ multiplex PCR; TCRdb stores just in-frame clones and leaves some out. The data contain approximately 260,000 clones, around 90% of them seen just once; the ten biggest clones take up 10%. The sequenced material came from peripheral blood. All receptors derive from a woman in her seventies with COVID-19, enrolled during active disease.

The chain links TRBV18 to TRBJ2-4; D may be TRBD1 (6 bases). There are 16 residues in the CDR3. Germline assignment: CDR1 KGHSH and CDR2 LQKENI. Trimming cost V 0 bases and J 1 base, with 10 bases left between them. In DNA, the CDR3 is TGTGCCAGCTCACCACCGACCCAGGGGGCCAAAAACATTCAGTACTTC. Protein product: CASSPPTQGAKNIQYF.

The J gene is TRBJ1-4, the V gene TRBV10-3; 9 positions match TRBD1. With 2 bases clipped from V and 3 bases from J, the junction kept 7 bases outside the gene matches. The CDR3 spans 17 residues. From germline, CDR1 is ENHRY and CDR2 SYGVKD. Here the CDR3 DNA reads TGTGCCATCAGTGAGGGAGACAGGGGGTTCTCTAATGAAAAACTGTTTTTT. Residues: CAISEGDRGFSNEKLFF.

The chain has TRBV7-9 and TRBJ2-7; the match to TRBD2 covers 7 bases. This CDR3 is built from 14 residues. Germline CDR1 and CDR2: SEHNR and FQNEAQ (reference sequence). Trimming removed 11 bases from V and 0 bases from J; junction bases left unmatched: 10. Here the CDR3 DNA reads TGTGCCGCGGAGGGAGGGGCCAGCTCCTACGAGCAGTACTTC. This codes for CAAEGGASSYEQYF.

The chain couples TRBV27 to TRBJ2-7; 7 bases are shared with TRBD2. V lost 6 bases and J lost 4; bases outside the gene matches: 6. From germline, CDR1 is MNHEY and CDR2 SMNVEV (reference sequence). This CDR3 spans 13 amino acids. The CDR3 DNA reads TGTGCCAGCAGCGCGGGAGAGATATACGAGCAGTACTTC. Its translation is CASSAGEIYEQYF.

The chain combines TRBV25-1 with TRBJ2-7; no clear D gene. This CDR3 has 12 residues. V was clipped by 1 base and J by 6 bases, with 7 bases between them. Germline loops: CDR1 MGHDK, CDR2 SYGVNS. CDR3 nucleotide sequence: TGTGCCAGCAGTGAATTTGTCGGCGAGCAGTACTTC. Translated, it gives CASSEFVGEQYF.

This chain joins TRBV5-1 and TRBJ2-7; possible D gene TRBD1, 5 bases. Germline loops: CDR1 SGHRS, CDR2 YFSETQ. The CDR3 length is 14 residues. Trimming pared 5 bases from V and 4 bases from J, leaving 16 bases between. CDR3 in amino acids: CASRGRTTDYEQYF. CDR3 DNA: TGCGCCAGCAGAGGACGGACGACAGATTACGAGCAGTACTTC.

The V call is TRBV7-9, the J call TRBJ1-6; 7 nucleotides match TRBD1. The CDR3 sequence is 15 residues long. Germline CDR1 is SEHNR and CDR2 is FQNEAQ (reference sequence). The V gene end was trimmed by 5 bases and the J gene end by 5 bases; junction bases not matched to a gene: 6. The CDR3 is CASSPITGDNSPLHF. The CDR3 region has the DNA TGTGCCAGCAGCCCGATAACAGGGGATAATTCACCCCTCCACTTT. Full variable domain (missing parts from reference TRBV7-9 and TRBJ1-6): DTGVSQNPRHKITKRGQNVTFRCDPISEHNRLYWYRQTLGQGPEFLTYFQNEAQLEKSRLLSDRFSAERPKGSFSTLEIQRTEQGDSAMYLCASSPITGDNSPLHFGNGTRLTVT.

The chain couples TRBV27 to TRBJ1-5; maybe TRBD1 (5 bases). Trimming took off 4 bases at V and 7 bases at J, with 14 bases between the two ends. CDR1 and CDR2 from the germline V gene are MNHEY and SMNVEV (reference sequence). This CDR3 spans 14 amino acids. The CDR3 nucleotides are TGTGCCAGCAGTTCCGGGACGGGAGCGCAGCCCCAGCATTTT. This codes for CASSSGTGAQPQHF.

The chain recombines TRBV7-2 with TRBJ2-7; possible D gene TRBD1, 5 bases. V was trimmed by 0 bases and J by 0 bases, leaving 9 bases between them. The CDR3 is made up of 15 amino acids. From germline, CDR1 is SGHTA and CDR2 FQGNSA. CDR3 sequence: CASSLASQGSYEQYF. The CDR3 DNA is TGTGCCAGCAGCTTAGCTTCCCAGGGCTCCTACGAGCAGTACTTC.

This sequence joins TRBV7-9 and TRBJ2-7; TRBD2 matches at 11 bases. Germline CDR1 reads SEHNR; CDR2 reads FQNEAQ (reference sequence). CDR3 length: 16 residues. With V trimmed by 1 base and J by 6 bases, 8 bases remained unmatched. The CDR3 is CASSLGGHSGRAEQYF. The CDR3, as DNA: TGTGCCAGCAGCTTAGGGGGTCATAGCGGGAGGGCCGAGCAGTACTTC.

The rearrangement joins TRBV19 to TRBJ1-1; D gene ambiguous. Trimming stripped 5 bases from V and 5 bases from J, with 12 bases between. The CDR3 covers 13 residues. The germline V gene encodes CDR1 LNHDA and CDR2 SQIVND (reference sequence). The CDR3 sequence: CASSLARVTEAFF. The CDR3 DNA is TGTGCCAGTAGTCTCGCTCGAGTTACTGAAGCTTTCTTT.

The chain joins TRBV6-5 to TRBJ1-1; D remains ambiguous. Germline V gene lookup returns CDR1 MNHEY and CDR2 SVGAGI. The CDR3 length is 13 residues. The germline V and J ends were trimmed by 6 bases and 2 bases, with 10 bases remaining between them. Here the CDR3 DNA reads TGTGCCAGCAGCCTAACAGAAAACACTGAAGCTTTCTTT. Translated: CASSLTENTEAFF.

This clone has only a few counts. The rearrangement uses TRBV5-1 and TRBJ2-7, with 7 nucleotides matching TRBD1. Looked up from germline, CDR1 is SGHRS and CDR2 is YFSETQ. J was trimmed by 2 bases and V by 4 bases; bases with no gene match: 9. The CDR3 length is 15 residues. CDR3 residues: CASSTSTGIPYEQYF. CDR3 coding DNA: TGCGCCAGCAGCACTTCGACAGGGATCCCCTACGAGCAGTACTTC.